This T cell receptor (beta chain) appears in the sequencing data of a study of T-cell reconstitution after alpha-beta-depleted transplantation in children. The CDR3 extends over 13 amino acids. With V trimmed by 7 bases and J by 5 bases, 5 bases remained unmatched. Looked up from germline, CDR1 is MGHDK and CDR2 is SYGVNS. This clonotype was detected ten times or more. Preparing the TCRbeta library involved the use of unique molecular identifiers. TCRdb processed the PCR reads anew with MiXCR; each CDR3 protein has one entry. The sample lists some 200,000 distinct CDR3 sequences; 13% to 15% were seen once.

The TCR comes from a human donor who donated a stem cell graft to a child with acute lymphoblastic leukemia. This specimen was PBMCs from the stem cell graft donor, taken from the stem cell graft. This rearrangement joins TRBV25-1 to TRBJ2-1, with TRBD2 matching 7 bases. CDR3 loop: CASIRAGNNEQFF. As DNA, the CDR3 is TGTGCCAGCATTCGAGCGGGGAACAATGAGCAGTTCTTC.